A selection of T cell receptor beta chains follows, all from one sample in a study of blood T cells in healthy people across ages. TCRdb ran MiXCR on the 5' RACE reads and lists one entry per CDR3 protein. The sample lists around 750,000 distinct CDR3 sequences, 40% to 65% occurring once. Sequences were obtained from blood. These receptors all stem from a man older than 75 in good health. CDR3s include the opening cysteine and the closing phenylalanine or tryptophan. Where a row states a size, it is once, few, many or the class of an expanded clone; other rows omit it.

size,J,V,CDR3
.,TRBJ1-6,TRBV20-1,CSAPGTGPPGSSPLHF
.,TRBJ2-1,TRBV27,CASSLSRQPHAGGSNEQFF
.,TRBJ2-1,TRBV11-2,CATKLAENYNEQFF
.,TRBJ2-1,TRBV5-1,CASSLVPAPYNEQFF
few,TRBJ2-2,TRBV12-3/TRBV12-4,CASSSMGGELFF
.,TRBJ2-1,TRBV6-6,CASTDLWRGGSYEQFF
.,TRBJ1-2,TRBV29-1,CSVQKGTGNYGYTF
.,TRBJ1-1,TRBV5-1,CASSLDRGLRNTEAFF
.,TRBJ1-5,TRBV6-1,CASGRGWGQGTPNDNQPQHF
.,TRBJ2-7,TRBV6-2/TRBV6-3,CASSPTDRASYEQYF
few,TRBJ2-7,TRBV20-1,CSARDSQDLRYEQYF
.,TRBJ2-7,TRBV28,CASSLTTSGGDEQYF
few,TRBJ2-1,TRBV18,CASSPILDEQFF
.,TRBJ2-5,TRBV29-1,CSVDGGYETQYF
.,TRBJ1-2,TRBV2,CASSKGQGDNYGYTF
few,TRBJ2-7,TRBV9,CASKEGASGLSYEQYF
.,TRBJ2-5,TRBV20-1,CSATLGQETQYF
.,TRBJ2-5,TRBV27,CASSLLGTGGNLSGRRAKETQYF
.,TRBJ1-4,TRBV29-1,CSARAGTNEKLFF
.,TRBJ2-7,TRBV27,CASSTRLAGNSYEQYF
.,TRBJ1-1,TRBV2,CASEGRHRDTEAFF
few,TRBJ2-7,TRBV12-3/TRBV12-4,CASSSEGYYEQYF
few,TRBJ1-5,TRBV5-6,CASSRLTDQPQHF
many,TRBJ1-2,TRBV20-1,CSASLHNRNTF
.,TRBJ1-2,TRBV5-6,CASSLGQTGQGNYGYTF
few,TRBJ1-4,TRBV19,CASRTGMAATNEKLFF
.,TRBJ1-6,TRBV10-2,CASSERQGWRSPLHF
few,TRBJ2-1,TRBV29-1,CSVERTVDNEQFF
.,TRBJ2-5,TRBV5-4,CASSLRTSGMNEQYF
.,.,TRBV11-2,CASSSPLARRAYEQYF
.,.,TRBV7-9,CASRPTGTTPEQYF
few,TRBJ2-7,TRBV3-1,CASSRRDEPPGEQYF
.,TRBJ2-7,TRBV20-1,CSALGLAGRASSYEQYF
once,TRBJ1-2,TRBV30,CAWNEDYGYTF
.,TRBJ1-1,TRBV6-5,CASSALQGVNTEAFF
few,TRBJ2-3,TRBV13,CASSPQEDTQYF
.,TRBJ2-1,TRBV3-1,CASSPASGRASEQFF
.,TRBJ2-1,TRBV6-1,CASSEVSWSGSGQFF
.,TRBJ2-7,TRBV27,CASSSTRTEGYEQYF
.,TRBJ1-2,TRBV15,CAASRDLVWRYGYTF